What follows are 4 T cell receptor beta chains derived from one specimen sequenced in a study of blood T cell repertoires in COVID-19. Sequencing was performed with immunoSEQ multiplex PCR; in TCRdb, only in-frame clones are kept and a portion is missing. The sample yields some 320,000 clones, about 90% seen once. Sequencing was performed on peripheral blood. These receptors were taken from a woman aged 45-59 years who had recovered from COVID-19.

The chain has TRBV27 and TRBJ2-5; 8 bases align to TRBD1. CDR3 length: 15 amino acids. V was pared by 5 bases and J by 1 base, with 6 bases of the junction left unmatched. CDR1 is MNHEY, CDR2 SMNVEV, per germline (reference sequence). CDR3 sequence (DNA): TGTGCCAGCAGTACCTCGACAGGGGTCCAAGAGACCCAGTACTTC. Translation: CASSTSTGVQETQYF.

The chain joins TRBV11-2 to TRBJ2-3, with 9 bases that match TRBD1. This CDR3 is 15 amino acids long. Germline CDR1 and CDR2: SGHAT and FQNNGV. J gave up 4 bases and V 2 bases, and 4 bases lay outside the gene matches. The DNA for the CDR3 is TGTGCCAGCAGCTTAATGGGACAGGGAGCAGATACGCAGTATTTT. Translating gives CASSLMGQGADTQYF.

The chain carries TRBV27 and TRBJ2-5; TRBD1 matches 7 bases. The CDR3 runs to 18 residues. V shed 5 bases and J 4 bases; nucleotides not matched to a gene: 19. Germline CDR1 MNHEY, CDR2 SMNVEV (reference sequence). CDR3 nucleotide sequence: TGTGCCAGCAGTCCCAGGGATCTGACAGGGTGGCGTGGAGAGACCCAGTACTTC. The encoded protein is CASSPRDLTGWRGETQYF.

The rearrangement links TRBV9 to TRBJ2-4, with D perhaps TRBD2 (5 bases). Germline V CDR1 and CDR2: SGDLS, YYNGEE. V lost 0 bases and J lost 4, with 8 bases in between. The CDR3 contains 14 residues. CDR3 sequence: CASSVAGGKNIQYF. The CDR3 nucleotides are TGTGCCAGCAGCGTAGCGGGCGGGAAAAACATTCAGTACTTC.